This T cell receptor beta chain stems from a study of OX40 agonist ivuxolimab in advanced cancers. This clone was recorded a few times. The CDR3 has 16 amino acids. The V segment lost 7 bases and the J segment 8 bases; nucleotides outside the gene matches: 15. CDR1 SQVTM and CDR2 ANQGSEA come from the germline V gene. Anyone with autoimmune disease history or systemic immunosuppression was excluded. Method: immunoSEQ multiplex PCR; TCRdb's copy keeps in-frame clones and lacks some. This table holds some 18,000 clones, roughly 80% found once. The sample in question was CD4+ or CD8+ T cells sorted from blood, obtained in a trial of the OX40 agonist ivuxolimab. The chain links TRBV29-1 to TRBJ2-1; 12 bases fit TRBD2. The clonotype originates from an adult with an advanced solid tumor such as melanoma, head and neck, liver or kidney cancer. This CDR3 is CSGLGLAGSLIYEQFF. The CDR3 bases are TGCAGCGGGCTCGGACTAGCGGGGAGTCTCATTTATGAGCAGTTCTTC.